This T cell receptor (beta chain) was captured in a study of blood T cell repertoires in COVID-19. This CDR3 comprises 17 residues. Germline-derived CDR1 and CDR2 are SGDLS and YYNGEE. Between the trimmed V and J ends, which lost 1 base and 0 bases, there was a span of 14 bases. Only in-frame clones appear in the TCRdb table, and some are missing; sequencing was by immunoSEQ multiplex PCR. The sample records some 200,000 clones, 75% to 85% being singletons. The source is a woman aged 70 to 79 with COVID-19, enrolled during active disease. The sequenced sample consisted of peripheral blood. The rearrangement joins TRBV9 to TRBJ1-3, with D possibly matching TRBD1 (5 bases). The CDR3 nucleotides are TGTGCCAGCAGCGTATTGGAACAGGCCTTCTCTGGAAACACCATATATTTT. Translated, it gives CASSVLEQAFSGNTIYF.